The rows below give T cell receptor beta chains drawn from one sample of a study of blood T cell repertoires in COVID-19. Assay used: immunoSEQ multiplex PCR; TCRdb lists only in-frame clones, some missing. This table holds approximately 270,000 clones, approximately 85% found once. The sample comprised PBMCs or T cells enriched from blood (not recorded which). These receptors all stem from a woman in her fifties or sixties who had recovered from COVID-19. The CDR3 runs from the conserved cysteine through the conserved F or W.

j_call: TRBJ1-1
v_call: TRBV5-1
cdr3_aa: CASSLDSNTEAFF

j_call: TRBJ2-7
v_call: TRBV7-6
cdr3_aa: CASSLGGRTSVSYEQYF

j_call: TRBJ2-7
v_call: TRBV5-4
cdr3_aa: CASSLESSSYEQYF

j_call: TRBJ2-7
v_call: TRBV6-5
cdr3_aa: CASRLTGTGNEQYF

j_call: TRBJ2-7
v_call: TRBV27
cdr3_aa: CASSLVFSGRYDEQYF

j_call: TRBJ2-1
v_call: TRBV10-3
cdr3_aa: CAISEQGREQFF

j_call: TRBJ2-1
v_call: TRBV4-2
cdr3_aa: CASSQDSGRLYNEQFF

j_call: TRBJ2-7
v_call: TRBV3-1/TRBV3-2
cdr3_aa: CASSEGLAGSYEQYF

j_call: TRBJ2-1
v_call: TRBV11-2
cdr3_aa: CASSQPRGRAYEQFF

j_call: TRBJ1-2
v_call: TRBV19
cdr3_aa: CASSPLQGQGGYTF

j_call: TRBJ1-2
v_call: TRBV14
cdr3_aa: CASSEEDRYGYTF

j_call: TRBJ2-7
v_call: TRBV5-1
cdr3_aa: CASSSRAASGSYEQYF

j_call: TRBJ2-1
v_call: TRBV15
cdr3_aa: CATSRESGSPGEQFF

j_call: TRBJ1-1
v_call: TRBV15
cdr3_aa: CATSRAGVNTEAFF